This TCR beta chain stems from a study of cytomegalovirus exposure and HLA in healthy donors listed by TCRdb under 2017. With regard to the full study: According to an earlier analysis of 587 of the donors, roughly 180 million T cells yielded 90 million to 140 million unique TCR beta sequences and about 300 Gb of sequence data. The study combined high-throughput TCR immunosequencing, statistical association of individual TCRs with disease status, and machine learning to predict cytomegalovirus infection status. The study aimed to test whether cataloging public T cell receptors could reveal signatures of past pathogen exposure. An earlier analysis of around 580 of the donors used high-throughput TCR beta sequencing to judge whether each TCR beta V gene segment behaved as functional or pseudogenic. In addition to the first cohort of approximately 670 subjects, a separate validation cohort of 130 or so different subjects was used. In a later analysis, previously published TCR beta repertoires from 600 to 850 donors were re-analyzed and high-resolution HLA genotyping was added so that TCR occurrence patterns could be studied. A handful of DR-DQ haplotypes were handled as single units for association and clustering because linkage in the cohort was strong. Donor age, sex, ethnicity and CMV serostatus were compiled together with the repertoire data. A later genetic analysis used genome-wide SNP genotypes for about 60% of the 666 donors, treating that subset as a discovery cohort. The study profiled the T cell repertoires of 666 subjects by immunosequencing and related them to cytomegalovirus serostatus. HLA typing covered class I and class II loci at four-digit resolution. The genetic ancestry cluster associated with self-reported Caucasian donors included approximately 85% of the approximately 400 genotyped donors. In the later analysis, no new phenotypic data were used to find candidate immune exposures; instead, reliance was placed on TCR beta sequences and their occurrence across donors. The number of typed donors differed by locus: about 629-630 for A, B, C, DRB1 and DQB1; 522 for DQA1; around 610 for DPA1; and around 490 for DPB1. All discovery cohort repertoires had been generated on a single sequencing platform. Across 398 genotyped donors of the cohort, an average of about 250,000 unique TCR beta nucleotide sequences per donor were sequenced, and roughly 18% of those sequences were non-productive. An early release covering some 640 HLA-typed donors comprised roughly 300 gigabases of sequencing data and approximately 85 million unique TCR sequences.

The cohort comprised 550 to 700 healthy bone marrow donors. At the time of sampling, every cohort member was nominally healthy, though immune exposures that went unrecorded were likely present. The donor tested CMV seronegative and was one of the 352 seronegative cohort members. Every donor gave a peripheral blood sample, and the peripheral blood mononuclear cells from that sample were used for TCR beta sequencing. Genomic DNA was extracted from the blood cell samples with the Qiagen DNeasy Blood Extraction Kit. Details on this clone: The clone's antigen remains unknown. Per-base qualities were not stored, and no clone one base away is much larger.

General conclusions and limits of the study: A cluster of highly shared sequence variants was judged likely to be a technical artifact of the sequencing pipeline. The only immune exposure information available for the cohort was CMV serostatus. Most TCR sequences were seen in very few donors, while some public TCRs were found in many individuals. Because HLA typing was missing for some donors at each locus, association tests included only the typed subset. Assigning TCR associations to individual alleles was difficult when HLA alleles, especially DR and DQ, strongly co-occurred. According to a later analysis, TCR association rates differed among HLA loci, with DRB1 alleles showing the most associated TCRs and HLA-C alleles showing the fewest. Roughly uniform sequencing depth across donors was assumed in presence/absence analyses, although this assumption may not hold. A later genetic analysis associated a missense DCLRE1C variant with V-gene and J-gene trimming of TCR beta chains, and an independent cohort replicated the association. Most CMV-associated TCR beta chains appeared to be HLA-restricted in a later analysis, and the HLA associations seemed to be driven largely by CMV exposure. In vitro tests confirmed that three of the cytomegalovirus-associated TCR beta chains recognize cytomegalovirus antigens. Some 16 rarely observed V segments, including chromosome 9 orphons, were excluded from the earlier analysis of about 610 of the donors because counts were too low. The 87-base-pair reads could not distinguish some IMGT-functional V segments, including TRBV6-2 and TRBV6-3, so those segments were excluded. Correlated functional status among segregating V segments might reflect linkage disequilibrium, but an unknown experimental factor could not be ruled out. In this cohort, only TCR beta chains were sequenced, and detectable features were limited by the absence of alpha or paired-chain data. A later analysis associated around 16,000 TCR beta sequences with specific HLA alleles at a false discovery rate of 0.05. The authors suggested that the approach could potentially be generalized to other disease states and immunological phenotypes. Several of the top co-occurrence clusters appeared to be linked to parvovirus B19, influenza, CMV and Epstein-Barr virus, according to a later analysis. The study listed 150 to 200 TCR beta chains as associated with cytomegalovirus. A further reported finding was that TCR beta sequences accurately predicted the HLA-A and HLA-B alleles for most subjects in the first cohort. Compared with equally common non-associated chains, HLA-associated TCR beta chains in a later analysis were more clonally expanded and had lower generation probabilities. Cytomegalovirus status was reported to be diagnosed by the classifier with high specificity and sensitivity in both the original and validation cohorts. In an earlier analysis of around 600 of the donors, most TCR beta V segments appeared in productive rearrangements about 87% or about 30% of the time, broadly matching IMGT annotations. According to a later genetic analysis, donors in an Asian-associated ancestry cluster had fewer N-insertions in productive TCRs than the approximately 610-donor mean.

From its cysteine to its phenylalanine, the CDR3 spans 17 amino acids. Left in the record is the CDR3 DNA by itself, 51 bases read in frame from the first base. The CDR1 and CDR2 encoded by the germline V gene are SGHAT and FQNNGV. V is pared back by 5 bases and J by 2 bases, with 22 bases lying between the germline termini. Libraries were built with the immunoSEQ multiplex PCR assay. A mixture of 60 forward primers for TCR Vbeta segments and 13 reverse primers for TCR Jbeta segments was used in the multiplex PCR. A multiplex PCR assay on genomic DNA amplified the CDR3 region of rearranged TCR beta genes. On the Illumina HiSeq System, the amplified TCR beta libraries were sequenced as 87-base-pair reads. On the authors' methods: In a later analysis, tens of millions of unique TCR beta chains were counted across the approximately 640 repertoires, and roughly 11 million of these chains were shared by at least two donors. A nearest-neighbor algorithm error-corrected the raw reads and collapsed the reads into unique sequences, merging closely related sequences to remove PCR and sequencing errors. V, D and J gene segments were assigned by aligning CDR3 sequences to IMGT reference sequences. Each retained sequence needed at least a six-nucleotide match to both a V gene segment and a J gene segment. Rearrangements were called productive when the CDR3 lacked stop codons and stayed in frame with V and J; all others were non-productive. CDR3 was defined according to IMGT convention as the region running from the second conserved V-encoded cysteine to the conserved J-encoded phenylalanine. Sequences without an unambiguous match to a single V gene segment were excluded from the earlier analysis of several hundred of the donors. An earlier analysis of 500 to 600 of the donors classified V segments as functional when productive rearrangements were above 56.7% and as segregating when the standard deviation between donors was above 5%. A statistical classification framework was developed to diagnose cytomegalovirus status using the catalog of TCR beta chain sequences. In a later analysis, V and J genes were assigned by comparing TCR nucleotide sequences against IMGT/GENE-DB human TR gene sequences. A later analysis assigned CDR3 sequences and most-parsimonious VDJ recombination scenarios with the TCRdist pipeline. In a later analysis, each TCR beta chain was defined by its CDR3 amino acid sequence together with its V-gene family, and reads without a unique V-gene family were excluded. To address suspected cross-contamination and a sequencing artifact, a later analysis removed a few hundred highly shared, low-generation-probability nucleotide sequences. In a later analysis, a clonal expansion index was calculated for each public chain from normalized within-repertoire ranks of inferred template counts. A later analysis computed generation probabilities with a VDJ recombination model fitted to out-of-frame rearrangements, and checked the results against IGoR. A later analysis scored TCR-TCR, TCR-HLA and TCR-CMV co-occurrence with hypergeometric tests, applying a repertoire-size bias correction to TCR pairs. In a later analysis, false discovery rates were estimated by permuting HLA or CMV assignments 20 times. In a later analysis, co-occurring TCRs were grouped with DBSCAN, and TCRdist sequence similarity was added when clustering was performed within HLA-allele-positive subsets. Co-occurrence clustering excluded repertoires with fewer than 30,000 or more than 120,000 public chains, plus five with anomalous nucleotide sharing. TCRdb took this table from immuneACCESS and kept in-frame rearrangements with V and J called. Such tables lack part of the clones; where checked against another copy, unresolved V genes explain under half of the gap, and the rest is unexplained. The V and J calls and clone size were taken over from that table, and D and trimming were inferred from the DNA. This sample holds more than 95,000 clones; about 86% were observed only once. The ten largest account for under 4% of the sample.

The sequenced material came from PBMCs. The rearrangement combines TRBV11-2 with TRBJ2-7; matching of 7 bases hints at TRBD2 as the D gene. This TCR was recovered from a young woman in good health and CMV-seronegative. The DNA sequence follows: TGTGCCAGCAGCGGTGAGGGGGGGGCAGGGAGCCCCTACGAGCAGTACTTC. It translates to CASSGEGGAGSPYEQYF.